Here is one T cell receptor beta chain with its context. Its specificity is not known. Other DNA variants within this sample encode the same CDR3. This sample was taken from a study of cytomegalovirus exposure and HLA in healthy donors. In the study overall: Earlier, 95 million to 130 million unique TCR beta sequences were recovered from about 200 million T cells by an analysis. Unique TCRs from HLA-typed donors, about 78 million of them, were held in an early data release.

Primers: 60 Vbeta forward and 13 Jbeta reverse. Sequencing was performed with immunoSEQ multiplex PCR; in TCRdb, only in-frame clones are kept and a portion is missing. Here the sample spans approximately 130,000 clones, 65% to 90% being singletons. Whole-study findings and limits: More clonal expansion characterized HLA-associated TCR beta chains than equally common others in a later analysis.

CDR3 length: 16 residues. The germline V gene has CDR1 LNHDA and CDR2 SQIVND (reference sequence). The germline V and J ends were trimmed by 4 bases and 5 bases, with 15 bases remaining between them. The clonotype originates from a man aged 45-60 years in good health and CMV-seronegative. Sequenced input: PBMCs. The genes are TRBV19 and TRBJ1-6, with D possibly matching TRBD1 (5 bases). Here the CDR3 reads CASSNRRTQNNSPLHF. The CDR3 DNA is TGTGCCAGTAGTAACCGTCGGACACAAAATAATTCACCCCTCCACTTT. Full variable domain (missing parts from reference TRBV19 and TRBJ1-6): DGGITQSPKYLFRKEGQNVTLSCEQNLNHDAMYWYRQDPGQGLRLIYYSQIVNDFQKGDIAEGYSVSREKKESFPLTVTSAQKNPTAFYLCASSNRRTQNNSPLHFGNGTRLTVT.